This is a list of T cell receptor beta chains from one sample in a study of CD4 T cells in relation to SARS-CoV-2 and coronaviruses. Some clones are missing from TCRdb's copy, which holds only in-frame ones; the method was immunoSEQ multiplex PCR. The sample lists 20,000 to 25,000 clones; about 69% were seen once. The antigens of these receptors remain unknown. The sample was CD4+ T cells from PBMCs, cultured in vitro. The receptors derive from a human donor in good health. CDR3s include the opening cysteine and the closing phenylalanine or tryptophan. The order of the fields is clone size, D gene, V gene, J gene, CDR3 protein, CDR3 DNA. A D gene is named only where the DNA matches it firmly. Size values are once, few and many counts, or a class for expanded clones, and some rows have none.

few	-	TRBV4-3	TRBJ1-2	CASSQGLPGGYGYTF	TGCGCCAGCAGCCAAGGCCTCCCCGGAGGGTATGGCTACACCTTC
-	TRBD2	TRBV5-8	TRBJ2-3	CASSPGTSVETDTQYF	TGTGCCAGCAGCCCCGGGACTAGTGTGGAAACAGATACGCAGTATTTT
-	-	TRBV7-2	TRBJ1-2	CASSLDRALGYGYTF	TGTGCCAGCAGCTTAGATCGGGCCCTCGGCTATGGCTACACCTTC
-	TRBD1	TRBV30	TRBJ2-1	CAWSLLGQGANEQFF	TGTGCCTGGAGTCTCTTGGGACAGGGGGCAAATGAGCAGTTCTTC
once	-	TRBV7-2	TRBJ1-5	CASSLEGDRSNQPQHF	TGTGCCAGCAGCTTAGAAGGAGACAGATCTAATCAGCCCCAGCATTTT
-	-	TRBV9	TRBJ2-5	CASSVGSGQETQYF	TGTGCCAGCAGCGTAGGGTCGGGCCAAGAGACCCAGTACTTC
once	TRBD1	TRBV3-1/TRBV3-2	TRBJ2-5	CASSLRGYGETQYF	TGTGCCAGCAGCCTCAGGGGGTATGGTGAGACCCAGTACTTC
few	-	TRBV6-1	TRBJ1-3	CASSEGLGLVSGNTIYF	TGTGCCAGCAGTGAAGGGCTTGGTTTGGTCTCTGGAAACACCATATATTTT
once	-	TRBV7-8	TRBJ2-5	CASSLEAGRQETQYF	TGTGCCAGCAGCTTAGAAGCAGGGCGGCAAGAGACCCAGTACTTC
-	TRBD1	TRBV4-1	TRBJ1-4	CASSQPYRGLSEKLFF	TGCGCCAGCAGCCAACCCTACAGGGGGCTTAGTGAAAAACTGTTTTTT
-	TRBD1	TRBV5-1	TRBJ1-4	CASSLGQGDEKLFF	TGCGCCAGCAGCTTGGGACAGGGGGATGAAAAACTGTTTTTT
once	-	TRBV5-6	TRBJ2-1	CASSLPQGPYNEQFF	TGTGCCAGCAGCTTACCTCAGGGTCCCTACAATGAGCAGTTCTTC
-	-	TRBV4-3	TRBJ2-2	CASSRGHGPTGELFF	TGCGCCAGCAGCCGGGGACACGGGCCCACCGGGGAGCTGTTTTTT
-	TRBD1	TRBV30	TRBJ1-3	CAWIAGGFSGNTIYF	TGTGCCTGGATAGCAGGGGGGTTCTCTGGAAACACCATATATTTT
-	TRBD1	TRBV7-2	TRBJ1-5	CASSLGDRIFPQPQHF	TGTGCCAGCAGCTTAGGGGACAGAATTTTCCCTCAGCCCCAGCATTTT
once	-	TRBV9	TRBJ2-7	CASSTDPGTRTVEQYF	TGTGCCAGCAGCACAGACCCGGGCACCCGGACGGTCGAGCAGTACTTC
few	-	TRBV4-1	TRBJ2-5	CASSLSVIKETQYF	TGCGCCAGCAGCCTCTCAGTAATTAAAGAGACCCAGTACTTC
-	TRBD1	TRBV19	TRBJ1-6	CASTTGQGRNSPLHF	TGTGCCAGTACCACGGGACAGGGTCGAAATTCACCCCTCCACTTT
-	-	TRBV10-1	TRBJ2-7	CASSGPTSSYEQYF	TGCGCCAGCAGTGGGCCGACGAGCTCCTACGAGCAGTACTTC
-	-	TRBV5-8	TRBJ1-2	CASSPPDWGYGYTF	TGTGCCAGCAGCCCACCAGATTGGGGCTATGGCTACACCTTC
-	-	TRBV6-5	TRBJ1-3	CASSYSTRPAGNTIYF	TGTGCCAGCAGTTACTCCACTAGGCCCGCCGGAAACACCATATATTTT
-	-	TRBV19	TRBJ1-5	CASSTGPTGEPQHF	TGTGCCAGTAGTACGGGACCTACGGGTGAGCCCCAGCATTTT
-	-	TRBV29-1	TRBJ2-5	CSVWGAGGTQYF	TGCAGCGTGTGGGGGGCAGGTGGGACCCAGTACTTC
-	-	TRBV6-5	TRBJ1-3	CASSLQDSGNTIYF	TGTGCCAGCAGTTTACAGGACTCTGGAAACACCATATATTTT